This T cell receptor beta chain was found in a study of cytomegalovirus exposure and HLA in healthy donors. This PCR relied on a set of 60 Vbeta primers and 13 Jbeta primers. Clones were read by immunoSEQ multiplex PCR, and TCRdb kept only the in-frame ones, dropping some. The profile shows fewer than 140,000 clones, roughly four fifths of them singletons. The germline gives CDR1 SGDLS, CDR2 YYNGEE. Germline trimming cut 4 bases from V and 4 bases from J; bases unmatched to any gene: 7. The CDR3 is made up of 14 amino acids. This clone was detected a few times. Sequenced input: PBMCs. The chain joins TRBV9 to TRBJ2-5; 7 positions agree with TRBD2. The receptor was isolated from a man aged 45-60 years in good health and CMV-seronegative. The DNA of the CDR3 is TGTGCCAGCAGCCGAGGGACTAACACAGAGACCCAGTACTTC. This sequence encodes CASSRGTNTETQYF.